Below, 20 T cell receptor beta chains from the same sample are listed, as sequenced in a study of shared clonotypes between healthy human individuals. Sequencing used immunoSEQ multiplex PCR; TCRdb keeps in-frame clones, though not all of them. There are roughly 1,500,000 clones in the sample; nearly 99% occur only once, and about 0.45% lies in the top ten. Sequenced sample: naive CD4+ T cells sorted from blood. Subset noted: CD45RA+ positively selected. Receptors originate from a man younger than 40 in good health.

J is TRBJ2-7 and V is TRBV7-9; 10 bases are shared with TRBD1. Germline V lookup: CDR1 SEHNR, CDR2 FQNEAQ (reference sequence). The CDR3 length is 13 residues. The ends lost 11 bases at V and 3 bases at J; junction bases unmatched: 7. CDR3 in DNA: TGTGCCTCTTGCCGGGACAGGGGCTACGAGCAGTACTTC. Translated, it gives CASCRDRGYEQYF.

V gene TRBV9 combines with J gene TRBJ2-3; 9 nucleotides agree with TRBD2. The CDR3 totals 15 residues. Germline CDR1 and CDR2: SGDLS and YYNGEE. The trim removed 0 bases at V and 4 bases at J, leaving 3 bases unmatched. The chain's CDR3 is CASSVASGMADTQYF. CDR3 nucleotide sequence: TGTGCCAGCAGCGTAGCTAGCGGGATGGCAGATACGCAGTATTTT. Using reference TRBV9 and TRBJ2-3 for the parts outside the CDR3, the full variable domain is DSGVTQTPKHLITATGQRVTLRCSPRSGDLSVYWYQQSLDQGLQFLIQYYNGEERAKGNILERFSAQQFPDLHSELNLSSLELGDSALYFCASSVASGMADTQYFGPGTRLTVL.

The J gene is TRBJ2-5, the V gene TRBV7-9; the match to TRBD2 covers 11 bases. Germline V CDR1 and CDR2: SEHNR, FQNEAQ (reference sequence). J was trimmed by 2 bases and V by 5 bases; bases with no gene match: 13. This CDR3 region has 18 residues. This chain's CDR3 is CASSRGASGRSIQETQYF. CDR3 DNA: TGTGCCAGCAGCCGAGGGGCTAGCGGGAGGTCTATTCAAGAGACCCAGTACTTC.

The gene calls are TRBV5-5 and TRBJ2-1, with 14 bases that match TRBD2. Germline CDR1 SGHKS, CDR2 YYEKEE (reference sequence). The CDR3 runs 16 residues. J was trimmed by 7 bases and V by 4 bases; bases with no gene match: 7. The CDR3 DNA sequence: TGTGCCAGCAGCGGAAGACTAGCGGGAGGGAGAAATGAGCAGTTCTTC. Translating it yields CASSGRLAGGRNEQFF.

Points on this clone: Other DNA sequences within the sample encode an identical CDR3. The chain combines TRBV7-2 with TRBJ1-1, with a weak D call TRBD1 (6 bases). The CDR3 sequence is 13 residues long. The V gene lost 2 bases and the J gene lost 5 bases, with 9 bases spanning the gap. Germline assignment: CDR1 SGHTA and CDR2 FQGNSA. The CDR3 reads CASSLRGGTEAFF. The CDR3 nucleotides read TGTGCCAGCAGCTTAAGGGGGGGGACTGAAGCTTTCTTT. Complete variable domain (other parts from reference TRBV7-2 and TRBJ1-1): GAGVSQSPSNKVTEKGKDVELRCDPISGHTALYWYRQSLGQGLEFLIYFQGNSAPDKSGLPSDRFSAERTGGSVSTLTIQRTQQEDSAVYLCASSLRGGTEAFFGQGTRLTVV.

This chain links TRBV7-8 with TRBJ2-7; 7 nucleotides line up with TRBD1. Germline CDR1 reads SGHVS; CDR2 reads FQNEAQ. The CDR3 has 16 amino acids. The J segment lost 3 bases and the V segment lost 5 bases, leaving 13 bases of the junction unmatched. The CDR3 coding sequence is TGTGCCAGCAGCGCCAGATCCGGGACAGCCCACTACGAGCAGTACTTC. The encoded protein is CASSARSGTAHYEQYF.

V and J are TRBV2 and TRBJ2-5; weak D call: TRBD1 (5 bases). This CDR3 has 12 residues. Germline V gene sequence: CDR1 SNHLY, CDR2 FYNNEI. V gave up 8 bases and J gave up 1 base, with 8 bases separating them. CDR3 nucleotide sequence: TGTGCCAGCGGGGCATCCCAAGAGACCCAGTACTTC. This codes for CASGASQETQYF.

The chain is built from TRBV27 and TRBJ2-6, with 8 bases aligning to TRBD1. The germline CDR1 and CDR2 sequences are MNHEY and SMNVEV (reference sequence). V lost 2 bases, J lost 1 base, and 13 bases stayed unmatched. The CDR3 covers 20 residues. CDR3 protein: CASSLRRQGRLGSGANVLTF. The CDR3 coding sequence is TGTGCCAGCAGTTTACGCCGACAGGGGCGGTTAGGTTCTGGGGCCAACGTCCTGACTTTC.

CDR3 amino acids: CASSQTGTGVMNEQFF. The CDR3 nucleotides read TGTGCCAGCAGCCAAACCGGGACAGGGGTTATGAATGAGCAGTTCTTC. The chain links TRBV28 to TRBJ2-1; 10 nucleotides line up with TRBD1. The CDR3 is 16 amino acids. J gave up 7 bases and V 6 bases, and 12 bases lay outside the gene matches. Germline CDR1 reads MDHEN; CDR2 reads SYDVKM.

V is TRBV18 and J is TRBJ2-7; 9 bases fit TRBD1. The CDR3 loop spans 16 amino acids. Germline CDR1 KGHSH, CDR2 LQKENI. Trimming took 3 bases from V and 5 from J; bases not matched to a gene: 11. Here the CDR3 reads CASSPLVGTGINEQYF. The CDR3 nucleotides are TGTGCCAGCTCACCCCTCGTCGGGACAGGGATCAACGAGCAGTACTTC.

The chain has TRBV28 and TRBJ2-7, with a possible D match to TRBD2 (5 bases). Germline lookup yields CDR1 MDHEN and CDR2 SYDVKM. The CDR3 is made up of 13 amino acids. Trimming left V 8 bases short and J 7 bases short, with 18 bases between. CDR3 DNA sequence: TGTGCCAGCGGCACCGGGGTCCTGGGTGAGCAGTACTTC. Protein sequence: CASGTGVLGEQYF. The entire variable domain, with the rest obtained from reference TRBV28 and TRBJ2-7, is as follows: DVKVTQSSRYLVKRTGEKVFLECVQDMDHENMFWYRQDPGLGLRLIYFSYDVKMKEKGDIPEGYSVSREKKERFSLILESASTNQTSMYLCASGTGVLGEQYFGPGTRLTVT.

The chain employs TRBV6-4 and TRBJ2-1; 13 bases match TRBD2. V shed 4 bases and J 7 bases; nucleotides not matched to a gene: 4. The CDR3 totals 15 residues. CDR1 and CDR2 from the germline V gene are MRHNA and SNTAGT. CDR3 nucleotides: TGTGCCAGCAGTGGCGGACTAGCGGGAGTGAATGAGCAGTTCTTC. This gives the protein CASSGGLAGVNEQFF.

The gene calls are TRBV6-1 and TRBJ1-5; D possibly corresponds to TRBD1 (6 bases). CDR3 length: 14 amino acids. CDR1 is MNHNS, CDR2 SASEGT, per germline. V was shortened by 4 bases and J by 11 bases, with 18 bases between the two germline ends. Here the CDR3 DNA reads TGTGCCAGCAGTGGGGGAGGGGGGGACGTGGCCCAGCATTTT. Translating it yields CASSGGGGDVAQHF.

The chain uses TRBV9 and TRBJ2-7; 11 bases are a match to TRBD2. The CDR3 extends over 15 amino acids. Germline CDR1 is SGDLS and CDR2 is YYNGEE. V dropped 2 bases and J dropped 7; count of bases not matched to a gene: 8. In DNA, the CDR3 is TGTGCCAGCAGCGTGGGACTAGCGGTCCCCGGGGAGCAGTACTTC. Its translation is CASSVGLAVPGEQYF.

This sequence joins TRBV5-6 and TRBJ2-7, with D tentatively TRBD1 (5 bases). The CDR3 totals 12 residues. Germline V gene lookup returns CDR1 SGHDT and CDR2 YYEEEE. V was cut by 0 bases and J by 7 bases, with 8 bases left in between. The DNA of the CDR3 is TGTGCCAGCAGCTTGGGACAGAGGGAGCAGTACTTC. It is translated as CASSLGQREQYF.

V is TRBV4-3 and J is TRBJ2-1; 8 bases line up with TRBD2. V lost 1 base, J lost 13 bases, and 9 bases stayed unmatched. There are 14 residues in the CDR3. CDR1 is LGHNA and CDR2 is YSLEER in the germline V gene. In DNA form, the CDR3 reads TGCGCCAGCAGCCAAGGGATTATAGCGGGGAGTCAGTTCTTC. Its translation: CASSQGIIAGSQFF.

This rearrangement joins TRBV15 to TRBJ2-7, with a tentative D call TRBD2 (6 bases). The germline gives CDR1 LNHNV, CDR2 YYDKDF (reference sequence). The CDR3 totals 15 residues. V gave up 0 bases and J gave up 3 bases, with 12 bases separating them. CDR3 sequence: CATSREGGGRYEQYF. CDR3 in DNA: TGTGCCACCAGCAGAGAGGGGGGAGGTCGCTACGAGCAGTACTTC.

The chain uses TRBV7-2 and TRBJ2-1; tentatively, D is TRBD2 (6 bases). The V end lost 5 bases, the J end lost 7 bases, and 12 bases lay between the germline ends. The CDR3 sequence is 13 residues long. Looked up from germline, CDR1 is SGHTA and CDR2 is FQGNSA. The CDR3 loop is CASSGGRENEQFF. CDR3 in DNA: TGTGCCAGCAGCGGGGGACGGGAGAATGAGCAGTTCTTC.

The chain has TRBV19 and TRBJ1-5; no reliable D call. The CDR3 contains 13 residues. The V gene's germline CDR1 is LNHDA and CDR2 SQIVND (reference sequence). Trimming removed 1 base at V and 11 bases at J, with 12 bases between. CDR3 sequence (DNA): TGTGCCAGTAGTATAGTCGGGATCCCGGCCCAGCATTTT. Protein: CASSIVGIPAQHF.

CDR3 coding DNA: TGTGCCAGCAGCTCGGGACTAGCTTCCTACAATGAGCAGTTCTTC. Translating gives CASSSGLASYNEQFF. This chain connects TRBV11-3 to TRBJ2-1; 9 positions agree with TRBD2. The V and J ends lost 4 bases and 1 base, in that order; junction bases with no gene match: 2. Per the germline V gene, CDR1 is SGHNT and CDR2 is YENEEA. This CDR3 is built from 15 residues.